A selection of T cell receptor beta chains follows, all from one sample in a study of CD8 T cells in ankylosing spondylitis. MiXCR, applied by TCRdb to the 5' RACE reads, yields one record per CDR3 protein. The data hold 450,000 or so distinct CDR3 sequences, with about 25% observed a single time. Source material: blood, either unsorted or a sorted T cell fraction (not recorded which). Source of these receptors: a male donor with ankylosing spondylitis. Each CDR3 is given with its conserved first and last residue. The order of the fields is J gene, D gene, CDR3 length, clone size, V gene, CDR3 DNA, CDR3 protein. A D gene is named only where the DNA matches it firmly. Rows may omit the clone size; those that give it use once, few, many or a size class.

TRBJ2-5 | TRBD1 | 13 | many | TRBV7-2 | TGTGCCAGCAGCCCGGGACAGGGGGAGACCCAGTACTTC | CASSPGQGETQYF
TRBJ2-1 | TRBD2 | 15 | . | TRBV5-8 | TGTGCCAGCAGCTTGCGACTAGCGGAAACCAATGAGCAGTTCTTC | CASSLRLAETNEQFF
TRBJ2-1 | TRBD2 | 16 | few | TRBV5-5 | TGTGCCAGCAGCTTGGATGGTAGCGGGAGCCATCATGAGCAGTTCTTC | CASSLDGSGSHHEQFF
TRBJ2-5 | . | 11 | many | TRBV29-1 | TGCAGCGTTGCCCCTGAAGAGACCCAGTACTTC | CSVAPEETQYF
TRBJ1-5 | . | 14 | . | TRBV12-3/TRBV12-4 | TGTGCCAGCAGTTTTGGGAATCTAAATCAGCCCCAGCATTTT | CASSFGNLNQPQHF
TRBJ2-7 | TRBD2 | 15 | many | TRBV18 | TGTGCCAGCTCAGGACTAGCGGGAGAAATCAACGAGCAGTACTTC | CASSGLAGEINEQYF
TRBJ2-2 | . | 15 | . | TRBV3-1 | TGTGCCAGCAGCCTCAGGGACGGGTACACCGGGGAGCTGTTTTTT | CASSLRDGYTGELFF
TRBJ2-7 | TRBD2 | 17 | few | TRBV29-1 | TGCAGCGTATTACCGGGACTAGCGGGAGTTAACCCCTGGGAGCAGTACTTC | CSVLPGLAGVNPWEQYF
TRBJ2-1 | . | 17 | . | TRBV5-6 | TGTGCCAGCAGCTCCCTCTTAGCGGATCCCTCCTACAATGAGCAGTTCTTC | CASSSLLADPSYNEQFF
TRBJ1-4 | TRBD1 | 17 | . | TRBV4-2 | TGTGCCAGCAGCCAAGAGGGAGGGGGGACAGGGAACGAAAAACTGTTTTTT | CASSQEGGGTGNEKLFF
TRBJ1-5 | . | 12 | . | TRBV7-9 | TGTGCCAGCAGCTTGATGGCACAGCCCCAGCATTTT | CASSLMAQPQHF
TRBJ2-5 | . | 11 | few | TRBV20-1 | TGCAGTGCTGCACAGGGAGAGACCCAGTACTTC | CSAAQGETQYF
TRBJ1-5 | . | 15 | few | TRBV29-1 | TGCAGCGTTGAGGGGGGGCCGGGAGGGAATCAGCCCCAGCATTTT | CSVEGGPGGNQPQHF
TRBJ2-5 | . | 14 | . | TRBV11-2 | TGTGCCAGCAGCCCCAATTGGGGGCAAGAGACCCAGTACTTC | CASSPNWGQETQYF
TRBJ1-6 | . | 14 | . | TRBV11-2 | TGTGCCAGCAGCCCTGGACACTATAATTCACCCCTCCACTTT | CASSPGHYNSPLHF
TRBJ1-1 | . | 15 | few | TRBV5-1 | TGCGCCAGCAGCCGATCACAGGTCTCGAACACTGAAGCTTTCTTT | CASSRSQVSNTEAFF
TRBJ1-1 | TRBD1 | 13 | . | TRBV12-3/TRBV12-4 | TGTGCCAGCACCCAACTGGACAGGGTTGAAGCTTTCTTT | CASTQLDRVEAFF
TRBJ2-1 | . | 16 | few | TRBV5-6 | TGTGCCAGCAGTAGGAGAATCGGATTCTCCTACAATGAGCAGTTCTTC | CASSRRIGFSYNEQFF
TRBJ2-7 | . | 12 | . | TRBV3-1 | TGTGCCAGCAGCCACGGCTACTACGAGCAGTACTTC | CASSHGYYEQYF
TRBJ2-1 | . | 14 | . | TRBV10-2 | TGCGCCAGCAGTGACCAGTTACCCTACAATGAGCAGTTCTTC | CASSDQLPYNEQFF
TRBJ2-7 | . | 15 | once | TRBV30 | TGTGCCTGGAGCAACTGGGAGAGAGCAACCTACGAGCAGTACTTC | CAWSNWERATYEQYF
TRBJ2-5 | TRBD2 | 16 | . | TRBV5-1 | TGCGCCAGCAGCACCGGGACTAGCGGGAGGGGAGGGACCCAGTACTTC | CASSTGTSGRGGTQYF
TRBJ2-1 | . | 12 | . | TRBV11-2 | TGTGCCAGCAGCGCTAGTGGGGGGGAGCAGTTCTTC | CASSASGGEQFF
TRBJ2-3 | . | 14 | few | TRBV7-2 | TGTGCCAGCAGCCGACGGGCCGGCACAGATACGCAGTATTTT | CASSRRAGTDTQYF
TRBJ2-2 | TRBD2 | 17 | . | TRBV29-1 | TGCAGCGTTGAAGCCAGACGACTAGCGGGAGTTAACGGGGAGCTGTTTTTT | CSVEARRLAGVNGELFF
TRBJ1-1 | . | 14 | . | TRBV29-1 | TGCAGCGGGGCCCAGGGAGGGGCAAGAACTGAAGCTTTCTTT | CSGAQGGARTEAFF
TRBJ2-1 | . | 17 | . | TRBV20-1 | TGCAGTGCTACATGGGGAGGGACAGGTTCTAGGGTCGATGAGCAGTTCTTC | CSATWGGTGSRVDEQFF
TRBJ1-1 | . | 13 | few | TRBV5-1 | TGCGCCAGCAGCTTGGAGCCAGACACTGAAGCTTTCTTT | CASSLEPDTEAFF
TRBJ2-1 | . | 14 | . | TRBV4-1 | TGCGCCAGCAGCCAAGATTCTGGGGTTGTAGGGCAGTTCTTC | CASSQDSGVVGQFF
TRBJ2-3 | . | 15 | . | TRBV24-1 | TGTGCCACCAGTGATTTGGCGGACAACACAGATACGCAGTATTTT | CATSDLADNTDTQYF
TRBJ2-1 | . | 14 | . | TRBV12-3/TRBV12-4 | TGTGCCAGCAGTTTCGGACAAAGATACAATGAGCAGTTCTTC | CASSFGQRYNEQFF
TRBJ2-1 | . | 15 | . | TRBV10-3 | TGTGCCATCTTGAGAGCCCCCGCCGGGGACAATGAGCAGTTCTTC | CAILRAPAGDNEQFF
TRBJ1-2 | TRBD1 | 15 | once | TRBV19 | TGTGCCAGTAGTTCCTGGGGACAGATCTTCTATGGCTACACCTTC | CASSSWGQIFYGYTF
TRBJ2-2 | . | 14 | . | TRBV29-1 | TGCAGCGTCGGACGGGGATCGAACACCGGGGAGCTGTTTTTT | CSVGRGSNTGELFF
TRBJ1-2 | . | 15 | few | TRBV7-2 | TGTGCCAGCAGCCCGAAAAACCGTCTGGGGGATGGCTACACCTTC | CASSPKNRLGDGYTF
TRBJ1-6 | TRBD1 | 15 | few | TRBV4-1 | TGCGCCAGCAGCCACCCGGACAGGAGGGATTCACCCCTCCACTTT | CASSHPDRRDSPLHF
TRBJ1-1 | TRBD1 | 14 | few | TRBV7-9 | TGTGCCAGCAGCTTTATAAGAGGACAGGATGAAGCTTTCTTT | CASSFIRGQDEAFF
TRBJ2-7 | . | 15 | few | TRBV27 | TGTGCCAGCAGTTTGTCTAGAAGTCAGTCCTACGAGCAGTACTTC | CASSLSRSQSYEQYF
TRBJ1-3 | . | 18 | few | TRBV11-1 | TGTGCCAGCAGCCTCTCCGACAGCCGGATGTATTCTGGAAACACCATATATTTT | CASSLSDSRMYSGNTIYF
TRBJ1-5 | . | 13 | once | TRBV20-1 | TGCAGTGGGTCAGGGGATAGCAATCAGCCCCAGCATTTT | CSGSGDSNQPQHF
TRBJ2-2 | . | 15 | many | TRBV7-8 | TGTGCCAGCAGCTTAGTCTCGGCTGCGGCCGGGGAGCTGTTTTTT | CASSLVSAAAGELFF
TRBJ1-1 | . | 15 | few | TRBV10-3 | TGTGCCATCAGTGACAAGGGGGGGACGAACACTGAAGCTTTCTTT | CAISDKGGTNTEAFF
TRBJ1-5 | . | 13 | . | TRBV3-1 | TGTGCCAGCAGCCAATTCCCGGGTCAGCCCCAGCATTTT | CASSQFPGQPQHF
TRBJ2-7 | TRBD2 | 13 | . | TRBV3-1 | TGTGCCAGCAGAGAAGCGGGAGGATACGAGCAGTACTTC | CASREAGGYEQYF
TRBJ2-1 | TRBD2 | 17 | . | TRBV11-2 | TGTGCCAGCGCAGGACGTCGACTAGCGGAGTCCTACAATGAGCAGTTCTTC | CASAGRRLAESYNEQFF
TRBJ2-2 | TRBD1 | 14 | . | TRBV20-1 | TGCAGTGCGACAGGGCCCGCGAACACCGGGGAGCTGTTTTTT | CSATGPANTGELFF
TRBJ2-1 | . | 15 | . | TRBV3-1 | TGTGCCAGCAGCCAAGCAGGGACGCTTCTTAATGAGCAGTTCTTC | CASSQAGTLLNEQFF
TRBJ2-2 | . | 15 | . | TRBV30 | TGTGCCTGGAGTGTTTTAACGGGAGACGGCGGGGAGCTGTTTTTT | CAWSVLTGDGGELFF
TRBJ2-2 | . | 15 | . | TRBV6-1 | TGTGCCAGCAGCGTAGGGATATCGAACACCGGGGAGCTGTTTTTT | CASSVGISNTGELFF
TRBJ1-1 | . | 11 | . | TRBV12-3/TRBV12-4 | TGTGCCAGCAGTTTAACCACTGAAGCTTTCTTT | CASSLTTEAFF
TRBJ1-1 | . | 15 | . | TRBV6-4 | TGTGCCAGCAGTGAGGGGCCAGGGTATCGCCCTGAAGCTTTCTTT | CASSEGPGYRPEAFF
TRBJ1-1 | TRBD1 | 12 | . | TRBV20-1 | TGCAGTGCGCGAACAGGGGGCACTGAAGCTTTCTTT | CSARTGGTEAFF
TRBJ2-7 | TRBD2 | 12 | . | TRBV27 | TGTGCCAGCACCGATATAGCGGGAGAACGGTACTTC | CASTDIAGERYF